The text below deals with one T cell receptor beta chain. Its target is unknown. Time point denoted: blood at routine non-recurrence follow-up after resection. Tumor, nontumor lung or frozen PBMC supplied whole RNA, sequenced without sorting. TCRdb recomputed calls from the 5' RACE reads with MiXCR, one row per CDR3 protein. The table shows about 120,000 distinct CDR3 sequences, with more than 9% occurring only once. This entry is derived from a study of spatial heterogeneity in lung cancer. The wider study: Donors were around 70 untreated early-stage non-small cell lung cancer patients. The count of detected beta-chain sequences consistently exceeded that of alpha-chain sequences. Study-wide results and limits: Blood showed ubiquitous tumor TCRs more often at resection than at routine follow-up.

CDR3 length: 16 amino acids. V shed 0 bases and J shed 7 bases, with 19 bases lying between them. Per the germline V gene, CDR1 is SGHTA and CDR2 is FQGNSA. The sample was PBMCs, taken at follow-up. The J gene is TRBJ2-7, the V gene TRBV7-2, with D maybe TRBD2 (7 bases). This sequence originates from a male donor with early-stage non-small cell lung cancer. In nucleotides, the CDR3 is TGTGCCAGCAGCTTAGCGGGCCGTGGGGGGGCCGAAGAGCAGTACTTC. This translates into CASSLAGRGGAEEQYF.